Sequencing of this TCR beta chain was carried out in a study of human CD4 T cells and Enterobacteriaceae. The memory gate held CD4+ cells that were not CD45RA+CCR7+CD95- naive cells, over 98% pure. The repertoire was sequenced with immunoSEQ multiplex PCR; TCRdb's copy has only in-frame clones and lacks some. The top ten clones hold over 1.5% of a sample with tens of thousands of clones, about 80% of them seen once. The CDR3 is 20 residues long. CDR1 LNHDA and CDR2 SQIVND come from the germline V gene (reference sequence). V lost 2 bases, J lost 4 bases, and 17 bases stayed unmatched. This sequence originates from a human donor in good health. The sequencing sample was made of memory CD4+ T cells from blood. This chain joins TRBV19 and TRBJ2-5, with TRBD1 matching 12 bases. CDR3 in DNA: TGTGCCAGTAGTATACAGTCCCCGGGACAGGGGGCGAGTAAGGGAGAGACCCAGTACTTC. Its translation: CASSIQSPGQGASKGETQYF.